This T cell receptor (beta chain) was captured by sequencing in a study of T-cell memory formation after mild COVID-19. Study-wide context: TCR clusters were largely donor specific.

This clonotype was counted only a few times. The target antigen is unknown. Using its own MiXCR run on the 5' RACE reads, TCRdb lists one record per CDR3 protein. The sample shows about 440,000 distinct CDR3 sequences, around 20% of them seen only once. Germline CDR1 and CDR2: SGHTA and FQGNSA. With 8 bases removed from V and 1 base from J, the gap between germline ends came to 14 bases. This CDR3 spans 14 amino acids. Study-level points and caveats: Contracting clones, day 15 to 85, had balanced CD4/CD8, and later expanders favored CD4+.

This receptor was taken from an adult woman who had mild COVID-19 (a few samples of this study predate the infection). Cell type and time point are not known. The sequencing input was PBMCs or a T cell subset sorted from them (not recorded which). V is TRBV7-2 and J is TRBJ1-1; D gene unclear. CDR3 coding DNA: TGTGCCAGCCTTCCCAGGACGGGGAACACTGAAGCTTTCTTT. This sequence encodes CASLPRTGNTEAFF.